This T cell receptor (beta chain) comes out of a study of T cell repertoires in cytomegalovirus infection. The J segment lost 10 bases and the V segment lost 8 bases, leaving 6 bases of the junction unmatched. Germline CDR1 is DFQATT and CDR2 is SNEGSKA (reference sequence). This CDR3 region has 11 residues. MiXCR, applied by TCRdb to the reads, yields one record per CDR3 protein. Among 300,000 or so distinct CDR3 sequences listed, roughly a tenth were seen once. There are a few counts of this clonotype. Sequences were obtained from PBMCs. This chain joins TRBV20-1 and TRBJ2-1; 9 nucleotides align to TRBD2. The TCR sequence derives from a human donor in good health (CMV status not recorded). Some clones in this sample may be carry-over from other donors' samples. The CDR3 sequence: CSPGLAGEQFF. The CDR3 nucleotides are TGCAGTCCGGGACTAGCAGGGGAGCAGTTCTTC.